These 11 T cell receptor beta chains originate from one sample sequenced in a study of T cell responses to AZD1222 COVID-19 vaccine. Some clones are missing from TCRdb's copy, which holds only in-frame ones; the method was immunoSEQ multiplex PCR. The sample shows under 85,000 clones, approximately 85% of them seen only once. The specimen was peripheral blood, collected on day 0 of MenACWY control vaccination. These receptors all come from an adult in good health.

This clone was observed a single time. This rearrangement joins TRBV11-3 to TRBJ1-6; 7 positions match TRBD1. The V and J ends lost 8 bases and 6 bases, in that order; junction bases with no gene match: 7. Germline-derived CDR1 and CDR2 are SGHNT and YENEEA. The CDR3 covers 14 residues. This CDR3 is CASGPGGGNSPLHF. CDR3 in DNA: TGTGCCAGCGGACCAGGGGGGGGTAATTCACCCCTCCACTTT.

The chain carries TRBV11-1 and TRBJ2-7; D ambiguous. V gave up 5 bases and J gave up 5 bases, with 10 bases separating them. CDR3 size: 12 residues. Germline V gene lookup returns CDR1 SGHAT and CDR2 FQDESV (reference sequence). The DNA for the CDR3 is TGTGCCAGCAGCCCCTTTCGGGACGAGCAGTACTTC. The encoded protein is CASSPFRDEQYF.

The V and J genes are TRBV5-1 and TRBJ2-7; D not certain. From germline, CDR1 is SGHRS and CDR2 YFSETQ. The CDR3 contains 13 residues. With 4 bases removed from V and 0 bases from J, the gap between germline ends came to 8 bases. CDR3 DNA sequence: TGCGCCAGCAGCGAGCGTAGCTCCTACGAGCAGTACTTC. Protein product: CASSERSSYEQYF.

The chain uses TRBV25-1 and TRBJ1-1; maybe TRBD1 (6 bases). CDR1 and CDR2 (germline): MGHDK, SYGVNS. The germline V and J ends were trimmed by 6 bases and 5 bases, with 16 bases remaining between them. There are 14 residues in the CDR3. The CDR3 DNA follows: TGTGCCAGCAGAGAGACAGGTTTAGGGACTGAAGCTTTCTTT. Amino acids: CASRETGLGTEAFF.

The V call is TRBV6-2 or TRBV6-3, the J call TRBJ2-5, with unresolved D. CDR3 size: 14 residues. The V end lost 3 bases, the J end lost 3 bases, and 11 bases lay between the germline ends. The V gene's germline CDR1 is MNHEY and CDR2 SVGEGT. The CDR3 sequence: CASSYATREETQYF. CDR3 in DNA: TGTGCCAGCAGTTATGCCACAAGGGAAGAGACCCAGTACTTC.

The DNA for the CDR3 is TGTGCCAGTAGTCCGGCAGAACTGGTCGCTGAAGCTTTCTTT. This codes for CASSPAELVAEAFF. The chain employs TRBV19 and TRBJ1-1; D is undetermined. Germline CDR1 is LNHDA and CDR2 is SQIVND (reference sequence). The CDR3 covers 14 residues. The ends were cut back, 5 bases at V and 6 bases at J, with 16 bases in the middle.

The chain joins TRBV4-3 to TRBJ2-7, with a tentative D call TRBD1 (6 bases). The length of the CDR3 is 14 residues. Trimming removed 1 base at V and 3 bases at J, with 10 bases between. Germline V CDR1 and CDR2: LGHNA, YSLEER. DNA of the CDR3: TGCGCCAGCAGCCAAGCCGGCAGGGGCTACGAGCAGTACTTC. Residues: CASSQAGRGYEQYF.

The chain has TRBV6-5 and TRBJ2-1, with D unclear. Deletions cut 6 bases from V and 4 bases from J, with 4 bases between. Germline CDR1 MNHEY, CDR2 SVGAGI. This CDR3 comprises 11 residues. The CDR3 spells CASSQYNEQFF. DNA for the CDR3: TGTGCCAGCAGCCAGTACAATGAGCAGTTCTTC.

This clone was detected only once. The chain links TRBV5-1 to TRBJ2-7; D not resolved. The germline V gene has CDR1 SGHRS and CDR2 YFSETQ. CDR3 length: 11 residues. Trimming took off 5 bases at V and 1 base at J, with 4 bases between the two ends. CDR3 DNA: TGCGCCAGCAGAGAGTCCTACGAGCAGTACTTC. It yields the protein CASRESYEQYF.

V and J are TRBV7-2 and TRBJ1-3, with D possibly matching TRBD1 (6 bases). V lost 5 bases to trimming and J lost 0 bases, with 14 bases between them. The CDR3 consists of 16 residues. Per germline, CDR1 SGHTA and CDR2 FQGNSA. CDR3 sequence reads: CASSTRTAVSGNTIYF. DNA of the CDR3: TGTGCCAGCAGCACCCGGACAGCCGTCTCTGGAAACACCATATATTTT.

The V call is TRBV28, the J call TRBJ1-2, with no clear D. The germline gives CDR1 MDHEN, CDR2 SYDVKM. V lost 6 bases and J 0 bases, leaving 8 bases between the germline ends. CDR3 length: 13 amino acids. The DNA of the CDR3 is TGTGCCAGCAGCATCTTTTCTAACTATGGCTACACCTTC. Translated, it gives CASSIFSNYGYTF.